The present TCR beta chain was sequenced within a study of control samples from healthy donors and cancer patients. Sequencing was performed with immunoSEQ multiplex PCR; in TCRdb, only in-frame clones are kept and a portion is missing. The sample includes under 20,000 clones, roughly 80% seen only once; the top ten take about 30%. This clone was counted a single time. V was trimmed by 7 bases and J by 5 bases, leaving 12 bases between them. CDR1 and CDR2 from the germline V gene are SGDLS and YYNGEE. This CDR3 has 12 amino acids. The source of this sequence is an elderly man with head and neck cancer. The source material was PBMCs. The chain uses TRBV9 and TRBJ2-5; D is undetermined. CDR3: CASSLPQETQYF. The CDR3 coding sequence is TGTGCCAGCTCTCTACCTCAGGAGACCCAGTACTTC.